This T cell receptor (beta chain) is from a study of cytomegalovirus exposure and HLA in healthy donors. Study observations and caveats: Rarity characterized most TCR sequences, yet some public TCRs appeared in many donors.

Concerning this clone: Its antigen is still unknown.

CDR1 is SEHNR and CDR2 is FQNEAQ in the germline V gene (reference sequence). The CDR3 is 14 amino acids. Trimming shortened V by 5 bases and J by 1 base, and 8 bases separated the two germline ends. PCR primers comprised 60 Vbeta and 13 Jbeta primers. The method was immunoSEQ multiplex PCR; TCRdb's version includes in-frame clones alone and lacks a portion of them. Of some 220,000 clones listed, around four fifths are singletons. The chain recombines TRBV7-9 with TRBJ2-2, with D tentatively TRBD2 (5 bases). Sequencing was done on a sample of PBMCs. The TCR originated in a woman aged 40 to 50 in good health and CMV-seronegative. The CDR3 DNA reads as TGTGCCAGCAGCCTCGGGATGAACACCGGGGAGCTGTTTTTT. Amino acids: CASSLGMNTGELFF.